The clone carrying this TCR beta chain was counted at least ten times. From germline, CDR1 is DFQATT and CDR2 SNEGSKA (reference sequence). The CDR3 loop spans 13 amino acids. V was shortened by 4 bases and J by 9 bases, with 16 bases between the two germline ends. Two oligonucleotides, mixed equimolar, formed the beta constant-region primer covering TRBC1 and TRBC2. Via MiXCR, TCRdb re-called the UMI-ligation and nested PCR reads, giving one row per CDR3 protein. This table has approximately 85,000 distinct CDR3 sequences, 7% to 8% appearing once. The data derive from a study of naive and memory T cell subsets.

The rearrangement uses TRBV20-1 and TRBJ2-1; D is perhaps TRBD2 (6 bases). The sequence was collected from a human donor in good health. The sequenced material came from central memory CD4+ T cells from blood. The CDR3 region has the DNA TGCAGTGCTACCACCAGACTAGGCAGTGAGCAGTTCTTC. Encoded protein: CSATTRLGSEQFF.